One sample yielded the 30 T cell receptor beta chains listed below, sequenced in a study of breast tumors, draining lymph nodes, adjacent tissues. TCRdb redid the calling of the multiplex PCR reads with MiXCR, one entry per CDR3 protein. The profile shows about 35,000 distinct CDR3 sequences, 36% of them singletons. Source material: breast tumor tissue. Source of these receptors: a female donor with breast cancer. Some clones in this sample may be carry-over from other donors' samples.

The rearrangement joins TRBV29-1 to TRBJ2-7, with D possibly being TRBD2 (6 bases). V lost 4 bases, J lost 0 bases, and 13 bases lay in between. The CDR3 totals 14 residues. Germline assignment: CDR1 SQVTM and CDR2 ANQGSEA. CDR3 coding DNA: TGCAGCGTTGTGGCGGGACTCAGCTCCTACGAGCAGTACTTC. This translates into CSVVAGLSSYEQYF.

This clonotype was picked up a small number of times. The chain carries TRBV7-2 and TRBJ2-5; D unresolved. This CDR3 spans 14 amino acids. Trimming stripped 1 base from V and 5 bases from J, with 11 bases between. CDR1 and CDR2 (germline): SGHTA, FQGNSA. This CDR3 reads CASSLGAVLETQYF. Here the CDR3 DNA reads TGTGCCAGCAGCTTAGGGGCAGTATTGGAGACCCAGTACTTC.

By frequency in the sample, this clonotype is medium-sized. The CDR3 here is CSARDFFAETQYF. As DNA, the CDR3 is TGCAGTGCTAGAGATTTCTTTGCGGAGACCCAGTACTTC. V and J are TRBV20-1 and TRBJ2-5, with unresolved D. Germline V CDR1 and CDR2: DFQATT, SNEGSKA (reference sequence). The CDR3 sequence is 13 residues long. V shed 0 bases and J shed 5 bases, with 10 bases lying between them.

Many counts were recorded for this clonotype. The genes are TRBV7-9 and TRBJ1-5; D is ambiguous. V lost 1 base and J lost 4, with 5 bases in between. CDR3 length equals 13 residues. Germline V gene sequence: CDR1 SEHNR, CDR2 FQNEAQ (reference sequence). The CDR3 is CASSLETNQPQHF. CDR3 bases: TGTGCCAGCAGCTTAGAGACGAATCAGCCCCAGCATTTT.

V is TRBV9 and J is TRBJ1-2; D unclear. Trimming removed 0 bases at V and 7 bases at J, with 16 bases between. Per the germline V gene, CDR1 is SGDLS and CDR2 is YYNGEE. CDR3 length: 15 amino acids. The CDR3 protein is CASSVDHEQSSGYTF. The CDR3 coding sequence is TGTGCCAGCAGCGTAGACCACGAACAGTCATCTGGCTACACCTTC.

This clonotype was recorded at least ten times. The rearrangement joins TRBV25-1 to TRBJ2-1, with D perhaps TRBD2 (6 bases). The V gene lost 2 bases and the J gene lost 2 bases, with 10 bases spanning the gap. From germline, CDR1 is MGHDK and CDR2 SYGVNS. The CDR3 spans 15 residues. The DNA for the CDR3 is TGTGCCAGCAGTGAAACGGGAGCAACCTACAATGAGCAGTTCTTC. It translates to CASSETGATYNEQFF.

This clonotype was observed many times. V gene TRBV24-1 combines with J gene TRBJ1-5; D might be TRBD1 (6 bases). The CDR3 loop spans 14 amino acids. Germline V lookup: CDR1 KGHDR, CDR2 SFDVKD. The V gene lost 7 bases and the J gene lost 5 bases, with 14 bases spanning the gap. The CDR3 here is CATSKQGRDQPQHF. CDR3 DNA sequence: TGTGCCACCAGCAAACAGGGAAGAGATCAGCCCCAGCATTTT.

This clonotype was seen ten or more times. V is TRBV5-6 and J is TRBJ2-7; 7 nucleotides agree with TRBD2. Germline CDR1 and CDR2: SGHDT and YYEEEE. V shed 0 bases, J shed 5 bases, and the junction held 5 bases outside the gene matches. This CDR3 is 14 amino acids long. The CDR3 here is CASSLAAGKHEQYF. The CDR3 region has the DNA TGTGCCAGCAGCTTGGCAGCGGGAAAACACGAGCAGTACTTC.

In this sample, this clonotype turned up many times. J is TRBJ1-5 and V is TRBV15; 8 positions agree with TRBD1. The trim removed 5 bases at V and 2 bases at J, leaving 2 bases unmatched. Germline assignment: CDR1 LNHNV and CDR2 YYDKDF (reference sequence). This CDR3 spans 14 amino acids. The CDR3 is CATSAQGGNQPQHF. DNA of the CDR3: TGTGCCACCAGCGCACAGGGGGGCAATCAGCCCCAGCATTTT.

This clonotype was counted at least ten times. The chain is built from TRBV7-9 and TRBJ2-3, with D perhaps TRBD2 (5 bases). This CDR3 region has 18 residues. The germline V gene has CDR1 SEHNR and CDR2 FQNEAQ (reference sequence). V lost 2 bases and J lost 0, with 18 bases in between. The CDR3 sequence: CASSLFGERSSSTDTQYF. The CDR3 nucleotides are TGTGCCAGCAGCTTATTTGGGGAGCGCTCATCTAGCACAGATACGCAGTATTTT.

In its sample, this clonotype was seen many times. V and J are TRBV7-9 and TRBJ2-7; D uncertain. Trimming took 5 bases from V and 3 from J, leaving 8 bases between them. Germline V lookup: CDR1 SEHNR, CDR2 FQNEAQ (reference sequence). This CDR3 is 12 amino acids long. The DNA of the CDR3 is TGTGCCAGCAGCCCGGACGGCTACGAGCAGTACTTC. It encodes CASSPDGYEQYF.

This clonotype showed up just once. This chain uses TRBV6-2 or TRBV6-3 with TRBJ2-7, with D possibly TRBD2 on 6 matching bases. CDR3 size: 13 residues. Germline CDR1 is MNHEY and CDR2 is SVGEGT. V lost 8 bases and J lost 0, with 11 bases in between. Here the CDR3 reads CASRQGLSYEQYF. CDR3 nucleotide sequence: TGTGCCAGCCGTCAGGGACTCTCCTACGAGCAGTACTTC.

This clonotype has at least ten counts. The chain is built from TRBV14 and TRBJ2-3; D gene uncertain. Germline V lookup: CDR1 SGHDN, CDR2 FVKESK. CDR3 length: 15 amino acids. Trimming shortened V by 0 bases and J by 3 bases, and 10 bases separated the two germline ends. The CDR3, as DNA: TGTGCCAGCAGCCAAGATGGGAAGGGAACAGATACGCAGTATTTT. It encodes CASSQDGKGTDTQYF. The full variable domain, its missing parts supplied by reference TRBV14 and TRBJ2-3, is EAGVTQFPSHSVIEKGQTVTLRCDPISGHDNLYWYRRVMGKEIKFLLHFVKESKQDESGMPNNRFLAERTGGTYSTLKVQPAELEDSGVYFCASSQDGKGTDTQYFGPGTRLTVL.

This clonotype was seen many times. The genes are TRBV5-1 and TRBJ2-1, with D unclear. Germline V gene sequence: CDR1 SGHRS, CDR2 YFSETQ. The V end was cut by 4 bases, the J end by 4 bases, with 12 bases between. The length of the CDR3 is 14 residues. As DNA, the CDR3 is TGCGCCAGCAGCCCGGAGTTCTCTTACAATGAGCAGTTCTTC. It is translated as CASSPEFSYNEQFF.

This clonotype was seen ten or more times. The V call is TRBV5-1, the J call TRBJ2-3; possibly TRBD2 for D (6 bases). Trimming left V 0 bases short and J 3 bases short, with 11 bases between. Per the germline V gene, CDR1 is SGHRS and CDR2 is YFSETQ. The CDR3 length is 15 residues. CDR3 DNA sequence: TGCGCCAGCAGCTTGGGATTAGCGGCTACAGATACGCAGTATTTT. Translation gives CASSLGLAATDTQYF.

This clonotype was counted many times. This chain uses TRBV2 with TRBJ2-1; D is possibly TRBD2 (11 bases). Germline V lookup: CDR1 SNHLY, CDR2 FYNNEI. The germline V and J ends were trimmed by 6 bases and 8 bases, with 32 bases remaining between them. This CDR3 region has 19 residues. CDR3 loop: CASSQGQGKSSGRGHEQFF. The CDR3 DNA sequence: TGTGCCAGCAGCCAGGGACAGGGGAAGAGTAGCGGGAGGGGTCATGAGCAGTTCTTC.

This clonotype came up many times. The chain links TRBV11-2 to TRBJ2-3; tentatively, D is TRBD1 or TRBD2 (5 bases each). Trimming stripped 5 bases from V and 0 bases from J, with 12 bases between. This CDR3 is built from 15 residues. Germline-derived CDR1 and CDR2 are SGHAT and FQNNGV. The DNA of the CDR3 is TGTGCCAGCAGCCGCACCCGGGACAGCACAGATACGCAGTATTTT. Amino acids: CASSRTRDSTDTQYF.

The chain joins TRBV7-6 to TRBJ2-5, with TRBD1 matching over 9 bases. Per germline, CDR1 SGHVS and CDR2 FNYEAQ. Trimming took 4 bases from V and 2 from J; bases not matched to a gene: 14. The CDR3 is 18 amino acids. DNA for the CDR3: TGTGCCAGCAGCTCCTGGGACAGGGAGGGGGTTCGGCAAGAGACCCAGTACTTC. This codes for CASSSWDREGVRQETQYF.

This clonotype came up many times. This chain uses TRBV3-1 with TRBJ2-5, with 7 bases that match TRBD2. This CDR3 has 16 amino acids. Losses at the gene ends were 1 base for V and 5 bases for J; bases not matched to a gene: 10. Germline assignment: CDR1 LGHDT and CDR2 YNNKEL (reference sequence). Here the CDR3 DNA reads TGTGCCAGCAGCCAAGGCGCGATGGCCGGGGGGGAGACCCAGTACTTC. This codes for CASSQGAMAGGETQYF.

The CDR3 nucleotides read TGCGCCAGCAGCAAATACTGGGATTCAGAGCAGTACTTC. The encoded protein is CASSKYWDSEQYF. The chain recombines TRBV4-1 with TRBJ2-7; D is ambiguous. V dropped 5 bases and J dropped 7 bases, with 15 bases sitting between them. The CDR3 sequence is 13 residues long. Germline V gives CDR1 MGHRA, CDR2 YSYEKL.

The rearrangement links TRBV6-5 to TRBJ2-7; 7 bases are a match to TRBD1. V dropped 5 bases and J dropped 9; count of bases not matched to a gene: 13. This CDR3 spans 14 amino acids. Germline V gene data show CDR1 as MNHEY and CDR2 as SVGAGI. CDR3 coding DNA: TGTGCCAGCAGTCCCGTGTCTGGGACAGACGGGCAGTACTTC. This translates into CASSPVSGTDGQYF.

This chain connects TRBV20-1 to TRBJ2-1; weak D call: TRBD2 (6 bases). The CDR3 spans 13 residues. The germline gives CDR1 DFQATT, CDR2 SNEGSKA (reference sequence). V was trimmed by 7 bases and J by 7 bases, leaving 17 bases between them. CDR3 in amino acids: CSVAEMGLNEQFF. The CDR3 bases are TGCAGTGTAGCGGAGATGGGTCTTAATGAGCAGTTCTTC.

This chain connects TRBV4-3 to TRBJ2-7, with 14 bases lining up with TRBD2. The CDR3 has 18 residues. V lost 4 bases, J lost 3 bases, and 11 bases stayed unmatched. Per the germline V gene, CDR1 is LGHNA and CDR2 is YSLEER. CDR3 region: CASSRVPGLAGVGYEQYF. The CDR3 DNA is TGCGCCAGCAGCCGGGTACCGGGACTAGCGGGAGTGGGCTACGAGCAGTACTTC.

This clonotype came up a few times. J is TRBJ1-2 and V is TRBV6-4, with D unclear. V was cut by 4 bases and J by 0 bases, with 12 bases left in between. CDR3 length equals 15 residues. The germline CDR1 and CDR2 sequences are MRHNA and SNTAGT. The CDR3 protein is CASSVEDGANYGYTF. The CDR3 coding sequence is TGTGCCAGCAGTGTGGAAGACGGAGCTAACTATGGCTACACCTTC.

This chain connects TRBV9 to TRBJ2-1; D ambiguous. Trimming cost V 9 bases and J 8 bases, with 12 bases left between them. There are 11 residues in the CDR3. Germline V gene lookup returns CDR1 SGDLS and CDR2 YYNGEE. CDR3 region: CANLSSHEQFF. CDR3 sequence (DNA): TGTGCCAACCTGTCGTCGCATGAGCAGTTCTTC. The variable domain in full, with the rest retrieved from reference TRBV9 and TRBJ2-1, is DSGVTQTPKHLITATGQRVTLRCSPRSGDLSVYWYQQSLDQGLQFLIQYYNGEERAKGNILERFSAQQFPDLHSELNLSSLELGDSALYFCANLSSHEQFFGPGTRLTVL.

Judged by abundance, this clonotype is medium-sized (0.01 to 0.1%). V and J are TRBV5-5 and TRBJ2-7, with D perhaps given as TRBD1 or TRBD2 (5 bases each). The CDR3 extends over 15 amino acids. CDR1 SGHKS and CDR2 YYEKEE come from the germline V gene (reference sequence). V lost 0 bases to trimming and J lost 7 bases, with 17 bases between them. For the CDR3, the DNA is TGTGCCAGCAGCTTGGCCGGGGCCCGCTCGGTTGAGCAGTACTTC. Amino acids: CASSLAGARSVEQYF. Variable domain in full (rest from reference TRBV5-5 and TRBJ2-7): DAGVTQSPTHLIKTRGQQVTLRCSPISGHKSVSWYQQVLGQGPQFIFQYYEKEERGRGNFPDRFSARQFPNYSSELNVNALLLGDSALYLCASSLAGARSVEQYFGPGTRLTVT.

In its sample, this clonotype was seen many times. The rearrangement uses TRBV6-5 and TRBJ2-7, with D uncertain. The germline V and J ends were trimmed by 2 bases and 4 bases, with 12 bases remaining between them. CDR1 and CDR2 (germline): MNHEY, SVGAGI. The CDR3 totals 14 residues. CDR3 sequence (DNA): TGTGCCAGCAGTTACGGGGTCCGAAAGTACGAGCAGTACTTC. As protein: CASSYGVRKYEQYF.

This clonotype was counted at least ten times. The chain joins TRBV29-1 to TRBJ2-3; D is possibly TRBD1 or TRBD2 (6 bases each). The germline V and J ends were trimmed by 7 bases and 1 base, with 9 bases remaining between them. The CDR3 has 12 residues. CDR1 SQVTM and CDR2 ANQGSEA come from the germline V gene. The CDR3 coding sequence is TGCAGCGGGAGGGGGGGCACAGATACGCAGTATTTT. Protein sequence: CSGRGGTDTQYF.

The V gene is TRBV15, the J gene TRBJ2-3, with no clear D. The germline V and J ends were trimmed by 0 bases and 3 bases, with 16 bases remaining between them. The length of the CDR3 is 17 residues. From germline, CDR1 is LNHNV and CDR2 YYDKDF (reference sequence). The CDR3 spells CATSRDQPSVRTDTQYF. The CDR3 nucleotides read TGTGCCACCAGCAGAGATCAGCCCTCCGTTAGGACAGATACGCAGTATTTT. Supplemented by reference TRBV15 and TRBJ2-3, the full variable domain reads DAMVIQNPRYQVTQFGKPVTLSCSQTLNHNVMYWYQQKSSQAPKLLFHYYDKDFNNEADTPDNFQSRRPNTSFCFLDIRSPGLGDTAMYLCATSRDQPSVRTDTQYFGPGTRLTVL.

The chain joins TRBV20-1 to TRBJ1-2; D perhaps matches TRBD1 (5 bases). Germline CDR1 is DFQATT and CDR2 is SNEGSKA (reference sequence). The CDR3 runs to 12 residues. The V end was cut by 3 bases, the J end by 8 bases, with 13 bases between. Written as DNA, the CDR3 is TGCAGTGCTAGGTCCGGGCGGGGGGGCTACACCTTC. It specifies CSARSGRGGYTF.